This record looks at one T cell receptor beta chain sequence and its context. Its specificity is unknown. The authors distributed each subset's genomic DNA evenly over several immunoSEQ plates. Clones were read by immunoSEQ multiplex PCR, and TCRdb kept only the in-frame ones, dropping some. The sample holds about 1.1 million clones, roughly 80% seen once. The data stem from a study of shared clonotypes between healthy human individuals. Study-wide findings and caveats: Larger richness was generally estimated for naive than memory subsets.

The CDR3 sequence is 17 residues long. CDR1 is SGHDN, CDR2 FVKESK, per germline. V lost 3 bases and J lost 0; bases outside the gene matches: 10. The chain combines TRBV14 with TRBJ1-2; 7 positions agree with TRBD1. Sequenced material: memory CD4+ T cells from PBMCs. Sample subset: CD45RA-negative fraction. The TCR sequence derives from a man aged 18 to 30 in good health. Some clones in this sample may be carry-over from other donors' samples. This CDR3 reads CASSHRTGLPANYGYTF. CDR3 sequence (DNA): TGTGCCAGCAGCCACCGGACAGGTCTCCCAGCTAACTATGGCTACACCTTC.